The 20 T cell receptor beta chains listed next were all sequenced from one sample in a study of blood T cell repertoires in COVID-19. Generated by immunoSEQ multiplex PCR, the TCRdb table keeps only in-frame clones and is missing some. The profile shows 150,000 to 180,000 clones, less than 95% of them singletons. The source material was peripheral blood. The receptors were sampled from a man in his fifties with acute or convalescent COVID-19.

The chain recombines TRBV28 with TRBJ2-3, with 11 positions matching TRBD2. After removal of 4 bases from V and 4 bases from J, the junction contained 10 bases not matched to a gene. Looked up from germline, CDR1 is MDHEN and CDR2 is SYDVKM. The CDR3 has 17 residues. As DNA, the CDR3 is TGTGCCAGCAGTTCTTCCGGGACTAGCGGCCTCCCAGATACGCAGTATTTT. This gives the protein CASSSSGTSGLPDTQYF.

The V and J genes are TRBV18 and TRBJ1-5; a weak D match, TRBD1 (5 bases). CDR1 and CDR2 (germline): KGHSH, LQKENI. CDR3 size: 17 residues. V was shortened by 4 bases and J by 4 bases, with 20 bases between the two germline ends. CDR3 bases: TGTGCCAGCTCACTCTTTGAAACAGGATCGGGTAATCAGCCCCAGCATTTT. It specifies CASSLFETGSGNQPQHF.

The chain links TRBV15 to TRBJ2-2, with TRBD1 matching 7 bases. The V gene end was trimmed by 6 bases and the J gene end by 0 bases; junction bases not matched to a gene: 4. This CDR3 region has 15 residues. The germline CDR1 and CDR2 sequences are LNHNV and YYDKDF (reference sequence). The DNA for the CDR3 is TGTGCCACCAGATCAGGGGGATCGAACACCGGGGAGCTGTTTTTT. Its translation: CATRSGGSNTGELFF.

V is TRBV13 and J is TRBJ1-3; D is ambiguous. The germline V and J ends were trimmed by 3 bases and 7 bases, with 10 bases remaining between them. The CDR3 is made up of 13 amino acids. Germline V CDR1 and CDR2: PRHDT, FYEKMQ (reference sequence). The chain's CDR3 is CASSFQRGNTIYF. CDR3 nucleotides: TGTGCCAGCAGCTTTCAACGAGGCAACACCATATATTTT.

The chain is built from TRBV18 and TRBJ1-5; weak D call: TRBD1 (5 bases). CDR3 length: 14 residues. Germline V gene sequence: CDR1 KGHSH, CDR2 LQKENI. Deletions cut 5 bases from V and 5 bases from J, with 13 bases between. The DNA of the CDR3 is TGTGCCAGCTCAAAAACCGACAGCCATCAGCCCCAGCATTTT. Translated: CASSKTDSHQPQHF. The full variable domain, with the rest looked up from reference TRBV18 and TRBJ1-5, is NAGVMQNPRHLVRRRGQEARLRCSPMKGHSHVYWYRQLPEEGLKFMVYLQKENIIDESGMPKERFSAEFPKEGPSILRIQQVVRGDSAAYFCASSKTDSHQPQHFGDGTRLSIL.

The V and J genes are TRBV19 and TRBJ2-1, with 13 bases that match TRBD2. The germline V gene has CDR1 LNHDA and CDR2 SQIVND (reference sequence). This CDR3 region has 15 residues. V was clipped by 5 bases and J by 7 bases; unmatched bases: 5. The chain's CDR3 is CASSLTSGGRNEQFF. The CDR3 DNA reads TGTGCCAGTAGTTTGACTAGCGGGGGGAGGAATGAGCAGTTCTTC.

This rearrangement joins TRBV6-5 to TRBJ2-6, with a weak D call TRBD1 (6 bases). This CDR3 is 15 amino acids long. The ends were cut back, 10 bases at V and 0 bases at J, with 13 bases in the middle. Per the germline V gene, CDR1 is MNHEY and CDR2 is SVGAGI. The DNA for the CDR3 is TGTGCCACCCATAACAGGGACTCTGGGGCCAACGTCCTGACTTTC. Its translation: CATHNRDSGANVLTF.

This clone occurred once. The V call is TRBV9, the J call TRBJ1-3; the match to TRBD1 covers 9 bases. The germline CDR1 and CDR2 sequences are SGDLS and YYNGEE. The CDR3 length is 15 residues. The V and J ends lost 3 bases and 2 bases, in that order; junction bases with no gene match: 3. The CDR3 loop is CASSAWTGAGNTIYF. The CDR3 bases are TGTGCCAGCAGCGCTTGGACAGGGGCTGGAAACACCATATATTTT.

The chain uses TRBV4-1 and TRBJ1-4; D possibly corresponds to TRBD1 (5 bases). The CDR3 extends over 17 amino acids. Trimming left V 7 bases short and J 4 bases short, with 22 bases between. Per germline, CDR1 MGHRA and CDR2 YSYEKL. The DNA for the CDR3 is TGCGCCAGCACCCCTCCCAATACCGACAGCTTTAATGAAAAACTGTTTTTT. Encoded protein: CASTPPNTDSFNEKLFF.

The rearrangement links TRBV9 to TRBJ2-2; D is ambiguous. Germline lookup yields CDR1 SGDLS and CDR2 YYNGEE. The CDR3 runs to 11 residues. The germline V and J ends were trimmed by 4 bases and 8 bases, with 6 bases remaining between them. CDR3 sequence reads: CASSYLGELFF. CDR3 in DNA: TGTGCCAGCAGCTATCTAGGGGAGCTGTTTTTT.

V usage is TRBV7-9 and J usage is TRBJ1-1; D gene unclear. V lost 6 bases and J lost 1, with 12 bases in between. The CDR3 runs to 14 residues. CDR1 and CDR2 (germline): SEHNR, FQNEAQ (reference sequence). The CDR3 is CASRHWQKNTEAFF. The CDR3, as DNA: TGTGCCAGCAGGCATTGGCAGAAGAACACTGAAGCTTTCTTT.

The gene calls are TRBV7-9 and TRBJ2-1; D is possibly TRBD1 (6 bases). The CDR3 has 13 amino acids. Germline values: CDR1 SEHNR, CDR2 FQNEAQ (reference sequence). Trimming shortened V by 1 base and J by 8 bases, and 9 bases separated the two germline ends. The CDR3 DNA sequence: TGTGCCAGCAGCTTAGAAGGGGGTCATGAGCAGTTCTTC. This sequence encodes CASSLEGGHEQFF.

The CDR3 region has the DNA TGCGCCAGCAGAGCTACTAGCGGGAGGGCCAGTGAGCAGTTCTTC. Its translation is CASRATSGRASEQFF. The chain has TRBV10-2 and TRBJ2-1; TRBD2 matches at 13 bases. The CDR3 covers 15 residues. Trimming took 6 bases from V and 9 from J; bases not matched to a gene: 8. The germline V gene encodes CDR1 WSHSY and CDR2 SAAADI.

The rearrangement joins TRBV19 to TRBJ1-6; D unclear. CDR3 length: 15 amino acids. Germline loops: CDR1 LNHDA, CDR2 SQIVND (reference sequence). Trimming cost V 3 bases and J 8 bases, with 14 bases left between them. CDR3 in amino acids: CASSIPGVQDSPLHF. CDR3 DNA sequence: TGTGCCAGTAGTATCCCCGGTGTTCAAGATTCACCCCTCCACTTT.

This chain links TRBV11-2 with TRBJ2-2; 13 nucleotides line up with TRBD2. The germline CDR1 and CDR2 sequences are SGHAT and FQNNGV. CDR3 length equals 17 residues. J was trimmed by 4 bases and V by 3 bases; bases with no gene match: 5. In DNA form, the CDR3 reads TGTGCCAGCAGCTTCCCTGGGACTAGCGGGACCACCGGGGAGCTGTTTTTT. Translating gives CASSFPGTSGTTGELFF.

This clone appeared a few times. CDR3 sequence: CASSLHSGREAFF. CDR3 DNA sequence: TGTGCCAGCAGCTTACATTCAGGGCGCGAAGCTTTCTTT. V gene TRBV7-3 combines with J gene TRBJ1-1, with D possibly being TRBD1 (5 bases). Germline assignment: CDR1 SGHTA and CDR2 FQGTGA. Trimming left V 2 bases short and J 8 bases short, with 12 bases between. This CDR3 has 13 residues.

The chain has TRBV10-3 and TRBJ1-5; weak D call: TRBD1 (5 bases). The CDR3 is made up of 15 amino acids. Germline lookup yields CDR1 ENHRY and CDR2 SYGVKD. V shed 2 bases and J shed 2 bases, with 10 bases lying between them. The CDR3 nucleotides read TGTGCCATCAGTGAGCAGGGTAGGGGCAATCAGCCCCAGCATTTT. Translation: CAISEQGRGNQPQHF.

The chain links TRBV6-2 or TRBV6-3 to TRBJ1-2, with D perhaps matching TRBD1 (5 bases). Germline V gene sequence: CDR1 MNHEY, CDR2 SVGEGT. CDR3 size: 15 residues. Trimming shortened V by 5 bases and J by 1 base, and 14 bases separated the two germline ends. The CDR3 sequence is CASSPHDRFNYGYTF. In DNA, the CDR3 is TGTGCCAGCAGTCCCCATGACAGATTTAACTATGGCTACACCTTC.

This clone was detected once. This chain uses TRBV7-9 with TRBJ1-5, with 12 bases matching TRBD1. V dropped 3 bases and J dropped 6; count of bases not matched to a gene: 3. CDR1 is SEHNR and CDR2 is FQNEAQ in the germline V gene (reference sequence). The CDR3 length is 15 residues. As DNA, the CDR3 is TGTGCCAGCAGCTTGGGGACAGGGGGCACTCAGCCCCAGCATTTT. It yields the protein CASSLGTGGTQPQHF.

The chain has TRBV19 and TRBJ2-1, with D uncertain. The germline CDR1 and CDR2 sequences are LNHDA and SQIVND (reference sequence). Trimming took off 4 bases at V and 2 bases at J, with 9 bases between the two ends. The CDR3 is made up of 14 amino acids. The CDR3 DNA sequence: TGTGCCAGTAGTACAAGTACAACCTACAATGAGCAGTTCTTC. Encoded protein: CASSTSTTYNEQFF.